The T cell receptor (beta chain) described here comes from a study of T cell repertoires in cytomegalovirus infection. Study-wide context: Indications came from public TCR beta signatures; they pointed to CMV infection and to a matching HLA type. Notes on the study in general: HLA-C-restricted CMV-specific TCR beta clonotypes prevailed in the ex vivo response.

This CDR3 is built from 16 residues. Germline V CDR1 and CDR2: DFQATT, SNEGSKA (reference sequence). The V and J ends lost 2 bases and 7 bases, in that order; junction bases with no gene match: 14. As for this clonotype: As yet, its antigen is unknown.

TCRdb re-derived calls from the reads in MiXCR, one entry per CDR3 protein. The sample holds a few hundred thousand distinct CDR3 sequences, over 15% seen once. The rearrangement joins TRBV20-1 to TRBJ1-2, with 9 bases lining up with TRBD1. The sequencing input was CD8+ T cells from PBMCs. This receptor was identified in a human donor in good health (CMV status not recorded). Some clones in this sample may be carry-over from other donors' samples. CDR3 loop: CSARLPMKTGGSGYTF. For the CDR3, the DNA is TGCAGTGCTAGACTCCCTATGAAGACAGGGGGAAGTGGCTACACCTTC.